This T cell receptor (beta chain) was retrieved from a study of prognosis after radiotherapy for stage I lung cancer. Study overall: Individuals with stage I non-small cell lung cancer joined the cohort between 2018 and January 2019.

This clonotype was observed many times. The V end was cut by 2 bases, the J end by 0 bases, with 9 bases between. The CDR3 contains 15 residues. TCR beta CDR3 was amplified from genomic DNA by two-round multiplex PCR. The first PCR round targeted every TRBV and TRBJ gene with specific primers. Via MiXCR, TCRdb re-called the multiplex PCR reads, giving one row per CDR3 protein. The sample holds tens of thousands of distinct CDR3 sequences, roughly a quarter seen once. This chain connects TRBV12-3 or TRBV12-4 to TRBJ2-3; D not resolved. This TCR was recovered from a donor of 50 years or more with non-small cell lung cancer. The sample here was PBMCs, taken before or after stereotactic body radiation therapy (not recorded which). The CDR3 DNA reads as TGTGCCAGCAGTTTATCCAGATCTAGCACAGATACGCAGTATTTT. This translates into CASSLSRSSTDTQYF.